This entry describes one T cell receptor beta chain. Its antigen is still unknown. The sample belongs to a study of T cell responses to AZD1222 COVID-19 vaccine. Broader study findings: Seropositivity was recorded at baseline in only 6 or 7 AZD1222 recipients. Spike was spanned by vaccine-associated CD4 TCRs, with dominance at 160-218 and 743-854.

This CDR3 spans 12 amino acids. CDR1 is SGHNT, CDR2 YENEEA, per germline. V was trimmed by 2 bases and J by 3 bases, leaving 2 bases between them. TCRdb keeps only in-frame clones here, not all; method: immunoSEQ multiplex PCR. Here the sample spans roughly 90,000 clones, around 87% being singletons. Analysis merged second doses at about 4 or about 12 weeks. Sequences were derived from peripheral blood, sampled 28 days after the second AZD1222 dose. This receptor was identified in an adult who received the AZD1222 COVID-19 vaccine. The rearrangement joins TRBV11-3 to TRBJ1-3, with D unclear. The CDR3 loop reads CASSLSGNTIYF. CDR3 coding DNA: TGTGCCAGCAGCTTAAGTGGAAACACCATATATTTT.